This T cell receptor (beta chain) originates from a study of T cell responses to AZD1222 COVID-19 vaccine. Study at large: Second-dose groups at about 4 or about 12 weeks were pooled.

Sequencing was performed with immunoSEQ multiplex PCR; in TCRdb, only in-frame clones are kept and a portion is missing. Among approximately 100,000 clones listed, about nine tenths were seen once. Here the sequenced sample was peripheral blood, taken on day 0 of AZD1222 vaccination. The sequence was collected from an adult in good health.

CDR3 amino acids: CASGLDPYEQYF. Written as DNA, the CDR3 is TGTGCTAGTGGTTTGGATCCTTACGAGCAGTACTTC. The chain links TRBV12-5 to TRBJ2-7; D gene unclear. The length of the CDR3 is 12 residues. Trimming stripped 1 base from V and 4 bases from J, with 5 bases between. Germline-derived CDR1 and CDR2 are LGHNT and FRNRAP.